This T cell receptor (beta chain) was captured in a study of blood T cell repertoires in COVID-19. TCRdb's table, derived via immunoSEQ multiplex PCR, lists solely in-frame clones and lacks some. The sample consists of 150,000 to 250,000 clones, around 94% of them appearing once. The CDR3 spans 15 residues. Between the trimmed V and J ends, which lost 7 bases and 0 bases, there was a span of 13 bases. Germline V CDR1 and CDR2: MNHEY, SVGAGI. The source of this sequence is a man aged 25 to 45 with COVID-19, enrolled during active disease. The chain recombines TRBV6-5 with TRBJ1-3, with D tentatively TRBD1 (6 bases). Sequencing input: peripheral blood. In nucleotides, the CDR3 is TGTGCCAGCAACTCCCACAGGGTCTCTGGAAACACCATATATTTT. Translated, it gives CASNSHRVSGNTIYF.